This T cell receptor beta chain originates from a study of memory B cells and T cells in multiple sclerosis. Study results and caveats: Clone-set sizes differed between compartments, so shared clonotype counts needed normalization.

Measured with immunoSEQ multiplex PCR; TCRdb has only the in-frame clones, and not every one. Altogether some 48,000 clones are present, approximately 80% being singletons, with the ten largest covering roughly 1%. CFSE-dim autoproliferating and CFSE-high non-proliferating T cells from unstimulated culture were sequenced separately. 5x10^7 CFSE-labeled PBMCs were cultured less than 8 days unstimulated, then replicate wells were pooled. Without exogenous stimuli, roughly 0.5 uM CFSE-labeled PBMCs were cultured serum-free. This CDR3 comprises 19 residues. Germline lookup yields CDR1 KGHSH and CDR2 LQKENI. After removal of 4 bases from V and 0 bases from J, the junction contained 12 bases not matched to a gene. As concerns this clone: Its antigen is as yet unknown.

Sequencing used PBMCs from blood kept in culture. The receptor comes from a human donor with multiple sclerosis. The rearrangement joins TRBV18 to TRBJ2-1; TRBD2 aligns across 10 bases. The CDR3 reads CASSQTGLAGGSSYNEQFF. In nucleotides, the CDR3 is TGTGCCAGCTCACAAACTGGGTTAGCGGGGGGAAGCTCCTACAATGAGCAGTTCTTC.